This T cell receptor (beta chain) was documented in a study of cytomegalovirus exposure and HLA in healthy donors. The PCR ran on 60 Vbeta and 13 Jbeta primers. Method: immunoSEQ multiplex PCR; TCRdb's copy keeps in-frame clones and lacks some. The sample consists of around 150,000 clones, around 80% of them appearing once. This CDR3 region has 13 residues. Per the germline V gene, CDR1 is SGHRS and CDR2 is YFSETQ. Trimming left V 3 bases short and J 6 bases short, with 12 bases between. The sequence was collected from a man over 45 in good health and CMV-seronegative. The sequencing input was PBMCs. The genes are TRBV5-1 and TRBJ1-2; tentatively, D is TRBD1 (6 bases). CDR3 loop: CASSSGDPHGYTF. In nucleotides, the CDR3 is TGCGCCAGCAGCTCAGGGGATCCTCATGGCTACACCTTC.